This T cell receptor (beta chain) stems from a study of control samples from healthy donors and cancer patients. Here immunoSEQ multiplex PCR was the method, and the copy in TCRdb shows in-frame clones only, minus some. Of under 200,000 clones listed, approximately 96% are singletons. This clone was found a few times. This receptor was taken from a woman in her forties in good health. Material for sequencing was blood.

The CDR3 nucleotides are TGCGCCAGCAGTGGGAGCCAGGGACAGGGGACTCGTGGCTACACCTTC. It yields the protein CASSGSQGQGTRGYTF. This chain uses TRBV10-2 with TRBJ1-2; TRBD1 matches 10 bases. Looked up from germline, CDR1 is WSHSY and CDR2 is SAAADI. The V and J ends lost 4 bases and 7 bases, in that order; junction bases with no gene match: 12. The CDR3 spans 16 residues.